The 2 T cell receptor beta chains below come from one sample, sequenced in a study of monozygotic twins with inflammatory bowel disease. Following a re-call of the 5' RACE reads, TCRdb has one entry per CDR3 protein and lacks DNA. The data show some 200,000 distinct CDR3 sequences, and the top ten clones hold roughly 1.5%. Sample: blood. These TCRs come from a human donor with ulcerative colitis or Crohn's disease, or a healthy co-twin of an affected twin (not recorded which).

The chain joins TRBV5-1 to TRBJ2-6. The CDR3 spans 17 residues. CDR1 and CDR2 from the germline V gene are SGHRS and YFSETQ. The CDR3 loop is CASSLTNGGAGANVLTF.

The chain is built from TRBV10-2 and TRBJ2-3; no DNA is available, so the TRBD2 call from TCRdb remains unchecked. Germline assignment: CDR1 WSHSY and CDR2 SAAADI. This CDR3 has 20 residues. CDR3 loop: CASTVTGTSGGAGGTDTQYF.